This T cell receptor (beta chain) was sequenced in a study of blood T cell repertoires in COVID-19. In germline, CDR1 is SGHRS, CDR2 YFSETQ. Trimming removed 3 bases at V and 1 base at J, with 4 bases between. The length of the CDR3 is 12 residues. Per the original methods: Reference gene primer amplification in the assay estimated nucleated cell counts. The protocol was immunoSEQ multiplex PCR, while the TCRdb copy is restricted to in-frame clones and leaves out a portion. The D gene and trimming were derived from the DNA, and the V and J assignments and clone size from that table. The sample has some 140,000 clones; approximately 84% are singletons.

The sequencing sample was made of peripheral blood. The chain carries TRBV5-1 and TRBJ1-2; no firm D call. The source is a woman between 45 and 60 years old who had recovered from COVID-19. CDR3 residues: CASSSSNYGYTF. The CDR3 DNA reads as TGCGCCAGCAGCTCCAGTAACTATGGCTACACCTTC.